This T cell receptor (beta chain) is from a study of somatic mutations in cytotoxic T cells in rheumatoid arthritis. The method was immunoSEQ multiplex PCR; TCRdb's version includes in-frame clones alone and lacks a portion of them. The sample carries tens of thousands of clones, about 86% recorded once. CDR3 length equals 14 residues. Germline V gives CDR1 MGHRA, CDR2 YSYEKL. After removal of 6 bases from V and 1 base from J, the junction contained 5 bases not matched to a gene. The sequence came from a woman aged 50 to 60 in good health. The sequencing sample was made of CD8+ T cells sorted from blood. The J gene is TRBJ1-1, the V gene TRBV4-1; TRBD1 agrees at 7 bases. CDR3 in amino acids: CASRWGQQNTEAFF. CDR3 bases: TGCGCCAGCAGGTGGGGACAGCAGAACACTGAAGCTTTCTTT.